What follows are 5 T cell receptor beta chains derived from one specimen sequenced in a study of blood T cell repertoires in COVID-19. TCRdb's table, derived via immunoSEQ multiplex PCR, lists solely in-frame clones and lacks some. Counted here are about 170,000 clones, over 70% occurring once; the ten biggest clones make up about 19%. The specimen sequenced was peripheral blood. These receptors were taken from a woman in her 70s who had recovered from COVID-19.

This chain links TRBV5-4 with TRBJ2-7; 10 bases fit TRBD2. With V trimmed by 4 bases and J by 0 bases, 7 bases remained unmatched. The CDR3 length is 16 residues. Germline V gene sequence: CDR1 SGHNT, CDR2 YYREEE (reference sequence). The CDR3 bases are TGTGCCAGCAGCCGACGGACTAGCGGCAGCTCCTACGAGCAGTACTTC. Amino acid sequence: CASSRRTSGSSYEQYF.

The chain joins TRBV5-1 to TRBJ2-3, with TRBD2 as a possible D gene (6 bases). The ends were cut back, 6 bases at V and 5 bases at J, with 13 bases in the middle. Germline CDR1 and CDR2: SGHRS and YFSETQ. The CDR3 has 13 amino acids. The CDR3 DNA sequence: TGCGCCAGCACAGGAAACGGGGGAGATACGCAGTATTTT. It yields the protein CASTGNGGDTQYF.

V gene TRBV19 combines with J gene TRBJ2-2; 16 nucleotides match TRBD2. Trimming removed 7 bases from V and 1 base from J; junction bases left unmatched: 3. Germline CDR1 is LNHDA and CDR2 is SQIVND (reference sequence). The CDR3 has 17 amino acids. In DNA, the CDR3 is TGTGCCAGTACCGGGACTAGCGGGAGGGGGAACACCGGGGAGCTGTTTTTT. Its protein is CASTGTSGRGNTGELFF. The full variable domain, its missing parts supplied by reference TRBV19 and TRBJ2-2, is DGGITQSPKYLFRKEGQNVTLSCEQNLNHDAMYWYRQDPGQGLRLIYYSQIVNDFQKGDIAEGYSVSREKKESFPLTVTSAQKNPTAFYLCASTGTSGRGNTGELFFGEGSRLTVL.

This chain joins TRBV5-1 and TRBJ2-5, with 8 bases aligning to TRBD1. The CDR3 is 13 amino acids. Germline V lookup: CDR1 SGHRS, CDR2 YFSETQ. J was trimmed by 3 bases and V by 3 bases; bases with no gene match: 1. CDR3 bases: TGCGCCAGCAGCTCGACAGGGGAAGAGACCCAGTACTTC. It specifies CASSSTGEETQYF.

The chain is built from TRBV15 and TRBJ2-3; 9 bases agree with TRBD2. The CDR3 length is 14 residues. The trim removed 4 bases at V and 2 bases at J, leaving 1 base unmatched. Germline-derived CDR1 and CDR2 are LNHNV and YYDKDF (reference sequence). CDR3 sequence reads: CATSTSGVTDTQYF. DNA for the CDR3: TGTGCCACCAGCACTAGCGGGGTCACAGATACGCAGTATTTT. The full variable domain, completed using reference TRBV15 and TRBJ2-3, is DAMVIQNPRYQVTQFGKPVTLSCSQTLNHNVMYWYQQKSSQAPKLLFHYYDKDFNNEADTPDNFQSRRPNTSFCFLDIRSPGLGDTAMYLCATSTSGVTDTQYFGPGTRLTVL.